This T cell receptor (beta chain) was identified during a study of T-cell reconstitution after alpha-beta-depleted transplantation in children. Findings and caveats of the study: Two months or so post-transplant, alpha-beta T cells reportedly derived from several hundred expanded graft clones. Newly made T cells mostly supplied T-cell counts and diversity one year after transplant.

Notes on this clonotype: Its antigen is unidentified.

Preparing the TCRbeta library involved the use of unique molecular identifiers. TCRdb passed the PCR reads through MiXCR, listing each CDR3 protein once. The sample contains nearly 350,000 distinct CDR3 sequences, 16% of which appear only once. The CDR3 spans 15 residues. The V gene end was trimmed by 5 bases and the J gene end by 5 bases; junction bases not matched to a gene: 6. Germline lookup yields CDR1 LGHNA and CDR2 YSLEER. The receptor comes from a male patient between 2 and 15 years old who had a stem cell transplant for acute lymphoblastic leukemia, so the T cells may come from the graft donor. The chain employs TRBV4-3 and TRBJ2-7; TRBD2 matches at 13 bases. The sequencing used PBMCs, mostly from graft donor cells, collected 360 days after TCRalphabeta/CD19-depleted stem cell transplant. CDR3: CASSFGLAGDDEQYF. CDR3 in DNA: TGCGCCAGCAGCTTTGGACTAGCGGGAGATGACGAGCAGTACTTC.